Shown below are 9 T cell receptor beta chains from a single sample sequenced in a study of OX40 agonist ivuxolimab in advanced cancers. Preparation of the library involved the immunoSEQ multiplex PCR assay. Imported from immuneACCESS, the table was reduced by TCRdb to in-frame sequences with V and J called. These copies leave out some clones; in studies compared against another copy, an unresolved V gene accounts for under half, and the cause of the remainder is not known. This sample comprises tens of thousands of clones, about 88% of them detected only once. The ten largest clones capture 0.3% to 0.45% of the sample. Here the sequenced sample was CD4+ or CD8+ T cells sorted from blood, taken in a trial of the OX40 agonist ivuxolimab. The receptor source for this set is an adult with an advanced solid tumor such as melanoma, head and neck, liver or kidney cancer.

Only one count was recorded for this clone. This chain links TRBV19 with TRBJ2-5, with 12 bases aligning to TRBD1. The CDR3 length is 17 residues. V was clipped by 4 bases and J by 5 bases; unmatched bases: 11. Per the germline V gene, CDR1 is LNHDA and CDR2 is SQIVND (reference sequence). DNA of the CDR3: TGTGCCAGTAGTAGGTTGCCCGGGACAGGGGGCGAGGAGACCCAGTACTTC. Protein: CASSRLPGTGGEETQYF.

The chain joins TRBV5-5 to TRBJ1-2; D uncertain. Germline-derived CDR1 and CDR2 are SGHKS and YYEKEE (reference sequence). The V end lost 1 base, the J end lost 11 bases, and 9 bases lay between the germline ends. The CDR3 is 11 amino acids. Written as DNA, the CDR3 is TGTGCCAGCAGCTTGCAAGGGATATACACCTTC. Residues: CASSLQGIYTF.

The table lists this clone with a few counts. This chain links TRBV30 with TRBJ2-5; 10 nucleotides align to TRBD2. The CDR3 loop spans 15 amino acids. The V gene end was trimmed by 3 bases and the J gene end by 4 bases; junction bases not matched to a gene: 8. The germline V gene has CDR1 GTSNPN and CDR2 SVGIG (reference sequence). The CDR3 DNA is TGTGCCTGGAGCGACCATCGACTAGCGGGAGAGACCCAGTACTTC. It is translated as CAWSDHRLAGETQYF.

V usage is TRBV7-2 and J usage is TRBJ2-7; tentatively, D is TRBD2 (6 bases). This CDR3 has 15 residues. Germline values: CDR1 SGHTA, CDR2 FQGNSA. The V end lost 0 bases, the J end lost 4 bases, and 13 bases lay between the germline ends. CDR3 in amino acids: CASSLAGEDPYEQYF. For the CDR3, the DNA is TGTGCCAGCAGCTTAGCGGGGGAGGACCCGTACGAGCAGTACTTC.

CDR3 sequence reads: CASSLNRAASYEQYF. CDR3 DNA: TGTGCCAGCAGCTTGAACAGGGCCGCATCCTACGAGCAGTACTTC. The rearrangement uses TRBV5-4 and TRBJ2-7, with TRBD1 as a possible D gene (6 bases). V lost 1 base and J lost 1, with 12 bases in between. Germline V gives CDR1 SGHNT, CDR2 YYREEE (reference sequence). This CDR3 is 15 amino acids long.

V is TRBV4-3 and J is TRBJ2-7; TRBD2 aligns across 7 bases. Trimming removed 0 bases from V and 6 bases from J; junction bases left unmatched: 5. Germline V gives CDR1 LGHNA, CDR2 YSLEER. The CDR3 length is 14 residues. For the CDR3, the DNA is TGCGCCAGCAGCCAAGAGCTCCCTAGCGGCGAGCAGTACTTC. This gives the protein CASSQELPSGEQYF.

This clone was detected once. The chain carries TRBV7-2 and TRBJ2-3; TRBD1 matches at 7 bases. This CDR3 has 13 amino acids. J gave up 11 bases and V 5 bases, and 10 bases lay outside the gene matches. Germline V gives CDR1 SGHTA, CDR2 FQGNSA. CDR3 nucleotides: TGTGCCAGCAGCGCCCCGTCCGGGACAGTGCAGTATTTT. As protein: CASSAPSGTVQYF.

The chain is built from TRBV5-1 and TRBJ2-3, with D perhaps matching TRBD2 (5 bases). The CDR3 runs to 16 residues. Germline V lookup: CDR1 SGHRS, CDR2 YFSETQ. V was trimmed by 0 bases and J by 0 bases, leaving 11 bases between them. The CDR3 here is CASSLGVDYSTDTQYF. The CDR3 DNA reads TGCGCCAGCAGCTTGGGGGTAGACTACAGCACAGATACGCAGTATTTT.

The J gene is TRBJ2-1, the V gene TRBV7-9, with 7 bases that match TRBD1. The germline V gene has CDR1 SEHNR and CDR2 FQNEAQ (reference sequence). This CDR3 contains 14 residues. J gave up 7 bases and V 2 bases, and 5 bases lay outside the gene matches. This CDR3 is CASSLLGGQNEQFF. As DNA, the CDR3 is TGTGCCAGCAGCTTACTAGGGGGACAGAATGAGCAGTTCTTC.